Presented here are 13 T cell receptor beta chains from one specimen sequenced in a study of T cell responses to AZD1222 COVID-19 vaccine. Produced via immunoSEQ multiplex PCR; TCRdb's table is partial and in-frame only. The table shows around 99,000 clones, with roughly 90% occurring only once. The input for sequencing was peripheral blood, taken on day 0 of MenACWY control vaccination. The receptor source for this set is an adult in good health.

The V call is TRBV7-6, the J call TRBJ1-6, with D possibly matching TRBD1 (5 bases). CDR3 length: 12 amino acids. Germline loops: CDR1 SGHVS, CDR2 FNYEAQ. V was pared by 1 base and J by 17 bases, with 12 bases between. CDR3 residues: CASSLGGDVIHF. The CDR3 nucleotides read TGTGCCAGCAGCTTAGGGGGGGACGTTATCCACTTT.

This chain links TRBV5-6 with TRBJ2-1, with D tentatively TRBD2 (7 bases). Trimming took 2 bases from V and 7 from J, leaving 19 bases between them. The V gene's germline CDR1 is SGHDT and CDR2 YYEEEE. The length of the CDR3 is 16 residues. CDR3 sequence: CASSLRGGSAFNEQFF. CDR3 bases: TGTGCCAGCAGCTTAAGGGGGGGTTCCGCTTTTAATGAGCAGTTCTTC.

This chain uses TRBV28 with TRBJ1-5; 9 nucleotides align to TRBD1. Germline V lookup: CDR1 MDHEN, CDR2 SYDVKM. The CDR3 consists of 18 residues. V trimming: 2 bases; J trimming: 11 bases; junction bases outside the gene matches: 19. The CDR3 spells CASSLPTTNTGGWITQHF. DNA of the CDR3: TGTGCCAGCAGTTTACCCACCACCAACACAGGGGGCTGGATTACCCAGCATTTT.

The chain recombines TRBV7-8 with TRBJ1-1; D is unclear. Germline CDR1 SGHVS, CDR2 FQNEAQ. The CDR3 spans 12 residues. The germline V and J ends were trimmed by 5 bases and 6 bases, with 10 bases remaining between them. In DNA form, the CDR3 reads TGTGCCAGCAGCCGCCCTATATCTGAAGCTTTCTTT. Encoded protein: CASSRPISEAFF.

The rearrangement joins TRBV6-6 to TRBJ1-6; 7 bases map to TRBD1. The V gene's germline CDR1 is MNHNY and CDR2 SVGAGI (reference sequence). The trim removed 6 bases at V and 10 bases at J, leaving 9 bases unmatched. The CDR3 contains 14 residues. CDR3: CASRRGQVSSPLHF. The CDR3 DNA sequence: TGTGCCAGCAGACGTGGACAGGTTTCATCACCCCTCCACTTT.

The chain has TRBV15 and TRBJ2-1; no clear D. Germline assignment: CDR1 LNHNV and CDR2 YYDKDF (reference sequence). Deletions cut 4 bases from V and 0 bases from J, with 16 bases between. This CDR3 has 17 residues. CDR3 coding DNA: TGTGCCACCAGCACCACCCGCTGGTTCCCCTCCTACAATGAGCAGTTCTTC. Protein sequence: CATSTTRWFPSYNEQFF.

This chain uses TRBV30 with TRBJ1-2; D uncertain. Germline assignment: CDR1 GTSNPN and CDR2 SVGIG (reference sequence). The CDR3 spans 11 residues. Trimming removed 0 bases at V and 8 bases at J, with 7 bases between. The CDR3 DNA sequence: TGTGCCTGGAGTGTTGCACTAGGCTACACCTTC. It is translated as CAWSVALGYTF. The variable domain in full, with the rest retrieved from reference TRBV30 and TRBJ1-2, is SQTIHQWPATLVQPVGSPLSLECTVEGTSNPNLYWYRQAAGRGLQLLFYSVGIGQISSEVPQNLSASRPQDRQFILSSKKLLLSDSGFYLCAWSVALGYTFGSGTRLTVV.

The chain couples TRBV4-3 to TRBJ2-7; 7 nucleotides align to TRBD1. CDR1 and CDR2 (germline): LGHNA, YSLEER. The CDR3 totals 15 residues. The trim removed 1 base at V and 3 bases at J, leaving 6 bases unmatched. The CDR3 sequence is CASSQAPGQIYEQYF. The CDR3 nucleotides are TGCGCCAGCAGCCAAGCTCCGGGACAGATCTACGAGCAGTACTTC.

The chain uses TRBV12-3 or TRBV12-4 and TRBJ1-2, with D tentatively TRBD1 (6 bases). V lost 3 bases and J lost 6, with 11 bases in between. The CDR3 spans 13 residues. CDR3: CASSFNRADGYTF. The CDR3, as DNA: TGTGCCAGCAGTTTTAACAGGGCGGATGGCTACACCTTC.

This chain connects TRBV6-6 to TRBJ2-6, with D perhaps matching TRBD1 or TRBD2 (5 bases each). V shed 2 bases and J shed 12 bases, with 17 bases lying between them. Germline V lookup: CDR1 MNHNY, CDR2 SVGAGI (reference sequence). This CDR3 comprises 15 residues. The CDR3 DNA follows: TGTGCCAGCAGTTACGCACCCCGGGGCTTAGGCGTCCTGACTTTC. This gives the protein CASSYAPRGLGVLTF.

The CDR3 reads CASSQTQGAGNSPLHF. CDR3 DNA sequence: TGTGCCAGCAGCCAAACACAGGGGGCTGGGAATTCACCCCTCCACTTT. The rearrangement uses TRBV3-1 (or the pseudogene TRBV3-2) and TRBJ1-6; the match to TRBD1 covers 9 bases. In germline, CDR1 is LGHDT, CDR2 YNNKEL (reference sequence). With V trimmed by 2 bases and J by 7 bases, 6 bases remained unmatched. The CDR3 has 16 amino acids.

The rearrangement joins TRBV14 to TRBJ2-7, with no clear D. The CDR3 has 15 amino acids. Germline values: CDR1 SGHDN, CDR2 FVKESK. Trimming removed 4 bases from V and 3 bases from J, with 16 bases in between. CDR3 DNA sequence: TGTGCCAGCAGCCGCTTAGGTAGCCTTAGCTACGAGCAGTACTTC. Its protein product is CASSRLGSLSYEQYF.

The CDR3 coding sequence is TGTGCTAGTGGTCCAAAAATCTACAATCAGCCCCAGCATTTT. It yields the protein CASGPKIYNQPQHF. The rearrangement uses TRBV12-5 and TRBJ1-5; D is ambiguous. Germline assignment: CDR1 LGHNT and CDR2 FRNRAP. Trimming shortened V by 5 bases and J by 3 bases, and 11 bases separated the two germline ends. The CDR3 is 14 amino acids.